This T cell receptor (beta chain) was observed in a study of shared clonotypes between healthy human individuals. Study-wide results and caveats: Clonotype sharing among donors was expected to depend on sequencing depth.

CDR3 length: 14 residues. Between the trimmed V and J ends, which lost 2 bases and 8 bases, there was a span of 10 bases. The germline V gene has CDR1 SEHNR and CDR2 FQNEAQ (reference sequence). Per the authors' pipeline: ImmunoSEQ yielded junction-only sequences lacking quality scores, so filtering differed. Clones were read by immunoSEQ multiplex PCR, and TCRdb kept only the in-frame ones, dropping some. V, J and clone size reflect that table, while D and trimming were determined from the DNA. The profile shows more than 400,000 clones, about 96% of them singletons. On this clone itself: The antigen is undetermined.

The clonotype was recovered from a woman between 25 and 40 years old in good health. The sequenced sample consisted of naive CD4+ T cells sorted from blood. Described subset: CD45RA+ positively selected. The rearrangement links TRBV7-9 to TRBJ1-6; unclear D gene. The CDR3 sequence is CASSLSSAYSPLHF. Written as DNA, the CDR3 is TGTGCCAGCAGCTTAAGCTCAGCATATTCACCCCTCCACTTT.